What follows describes a single TCR beta chain. Its cognate antigen is unknown. The record originates from a study of shared clonotypes between healthy human individuals. The study, taken as a whole, reports: It was expected that sequencing depth would affect clonotype sharing among donors. Generation of non-shared clonotypes was less probable than generation of clonotypes shared by all four donors.

Sequencing used immunoSEQ multiplex PCR; TCRdb keeps in-frame clones, though not all of them. Of approximately 2.5 million clones detected, just over 90% appear once; the ten largest clones hold 0.11% to 0.15%. The V end was cut by 6 bases, the J end by 2 bases, with 16 bases between. The CDR3 runs 15 residues. Germline V gives CDR1 SNHLY, CDR2 FYNNEI. The specimen was naive CD4+ T cells sorted from blood. The subset denotes: CD45RA+ positively selected. This sequence joins TRBV2 and TRBJ1-1, with D possibly being TRBD1 (6 bases). The origin of this receptor is a man aged 18 to 30 in good health. CDR3 bases: TGTGCCAGCAGCCAAGGGGGAATTTCCAACACTGAAGCTTTCTTT. Translation gives CASSQGGISNTEAFF.